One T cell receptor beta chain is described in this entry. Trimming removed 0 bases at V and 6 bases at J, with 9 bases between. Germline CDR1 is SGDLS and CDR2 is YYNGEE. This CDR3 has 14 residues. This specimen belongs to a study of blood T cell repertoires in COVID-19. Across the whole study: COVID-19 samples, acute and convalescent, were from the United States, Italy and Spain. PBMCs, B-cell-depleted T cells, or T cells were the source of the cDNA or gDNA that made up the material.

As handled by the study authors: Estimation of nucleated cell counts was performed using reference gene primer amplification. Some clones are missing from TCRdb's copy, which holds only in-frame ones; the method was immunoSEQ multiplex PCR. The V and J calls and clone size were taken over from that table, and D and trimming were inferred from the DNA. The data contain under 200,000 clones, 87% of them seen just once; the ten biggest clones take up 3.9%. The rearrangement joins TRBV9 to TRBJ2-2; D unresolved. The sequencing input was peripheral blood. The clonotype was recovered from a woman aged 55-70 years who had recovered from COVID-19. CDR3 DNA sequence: TGTGCCAGCAGCGTAGATAGATGGTCCGGGGAGCTGTTTTTT. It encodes CASSVDRWSGELFF.